This T cell receptor beta chain appears in the sequencing data of a study of CD8 T cells in Susac syndrome. The CDR3 is 15 amino acids. The trim removed 4 bases at V and 5 bases at J, leaving 8 bases unmatched. With random hexamers, reverse transcription was performed on about 0.5 to 1 ug of RNA. The method of amplification for TCR beta CDR3 was immunoSEQ multiplex PCR, covering 54 Vbeta and 13 Jbeta. TCRdb re-called the immunoSEQ multiplex PCR reads through MiXCR, storing one row per CDR3 protein. Of roughly 300,000 distinct CDR3 sequences listed, approximately 81% are singletons. Overall study results and limits: The TCR sequencing and HLA analysis in the study involved a relatively small number of individuals, as the study acknowledged.

This clonotype occurred a few times. Antigen specificity is unknown. The clonotype originates from a human donor with multiple sclerosis. The genes are TRBV12-3 or TRBV12-4 and TRBJ1-5; 7 bases are a match to TRBD1. Sequenced material: CD8+ T cells from PBMCs. The CDR3 DNA is TGTGCCAGCAGTTCCACAGGGGAGGGGGATCAGCCCCAGCATTTT. Protein: CASSSTGEGDQPQHF.